The clone carrying this T cell receptor (beta chain) occurred a few times. This specimen comes from a study of T cells in Graves' hyperthyroidism and ophthalmopathy. Germline V gives CDR1 SGHTA, CDR2 FQGNSA. The CDR3 has 16 amino acids. V was trimmed by 4 bases and J by 3 bases, leaving 17 bases between them. Amplified TCR beta CDR3 regions came from RNA transcripts. The HTBI set primed first-round TCR CDR3 RT-PCR. In TCRdb, the multiplex PCR reads were re-called with MiXCR into one record per CDR3 protein. The sample shows around 620,000 distinct CDR3 sequences, 15% to 20% of them seen only once. The J gene is TRBJ2-3, the V gene TRBV7-2; possible D gene TRBD2, 5 bases. The sample taken for sequencing was blood. The sequence derives from a woman aged 25-40 years with Graves' hyperthyroidism. In nucleotides, the CDR3 is TGTGCCAGCAGCTCCAGGACGCGCGCGGGTACAGATACGCAGTATTTT. Its protein is CASSSRTRAGTDTQYF.